This T cell receptor (beta chain) was documented in a study of early T cells in non-severe SARS-CoV-2 infection. With regard to this clonotype: What it binds is not known.

Whole-study results and caveats: Matching against VDJdb likely underestimated virus-specific expansions, favoring anti-spike CD8.

The CDR3 runs 17 residues. V shed 2 bases and J shed 6 bases, with 21 bases lying between them. CDR1 is SGHTA, CDR2 FQGNSA, per germline. Separate cDNA molecules each had unique molecular identifiers attached to them. TCRdb redid the calling of the 5' RACE reads with MiXCR, one entry per CDR3 protein. The sample lists tens of thousands of distinct CDR3 sequences; about 5% were seen once. The sequenced sample consisted of whole blood. The receptor was isolated from an adult who was a healthcare worker with PCR-confirmed SARS-CoV-2 infection or an uninfected control (not recorded which). The chain couples TRBV7-2 to TRBJ2-3; TRBD2 might be the D (6 bases). CDR3 amino acids: CASSLRILANHPDTQYF. The DNA of the CDR3 is TGTGCCAGCAGCTTAAGGATCCTAGCGAATCACCCGGATACGCAGTATTTT.